This TCR beta chain emerged from a study of CXCR3-negative and CXCR3-positive naive CD8 T cells. With respect to this clonotype: Its antigen remains unidentified.

All TRB cDNA libraries came from 5' RACE performed with UMI labels. TCRdb reprocessed the 5' RACE reads, keeping one entry per CDR3 protein, no DNA. The table counts 100,000 to 150,000 distinct CDR3 sequences; approximately 0.5% lies in the top ten. Germline loops: CDR1 SNHLY, CDR2 FYNNEI. There are 12 residues in the CDR3. Regarding the study as a whole: Upon cryopreservation, CXCR3 expression partially decreased, and most assays used fresh PBMCs.

Triplicate sorting captured hundreds of thousands of cells each from every CD8+ T cell subset. CD45RO-CCR7+CD27+CD95- cells counted as naive CD8+ T cells. What was sequenced was naive CXCR3- CD8+ T cells from blood. Documented subset: CD45RO-CCR7+CD27+CD95- naive CD8+ T cells lacking CXCR3 (TNR3-). The rearrangement uses TRBV2 and TRBJ2-1; TCRdb outputs TRBD1, but without DNA this stays unchecked. This clonotype was obtained from a human donor in good health. Some clones in this sample may be carry-over from other donors' samples. The CDR3 is CASKGQGMGEFF.